The 32 T cell receptor beta chains below all came from one sample that was sequenced in a study of T cell changes during pregnancy in multiple sclerosis. TCRdb's table, derived via immunoSEQ multiplex PCR, lists solely in-frame clones and lacks some. The sample shows tens of thousands of clones, nearly 95% of them seen only once. This specimen was CD8+ T cells from peripheral blood mononuclear cells, taken in the third trimester of pregnancy. These receptor sequences come from a female donor with multiple sclerosis, enrolled in a pregnancy study.

This chain connects TRBV5-1 to TRBJ2-7, with a tentative D call TRBD2 (6 bases). V was clipped by 1 base and J by 2 bases, with 13 bases between them. Germline V CDR1 and CDR2: SGHRS, YFSETQ. This CDR3 region has 15 residues. The CDR3 here is CASSLTFGGAYEQYF. The CDR3 nucleotides are TGCGCCAGCAGCTTGACCTTCGGGGGAGCCTACGAGCAGTACTTC.

The chain employs TRBV4-1 and TRBJ1-2; TRBD1 matches 7 bases. In germline, CDR1 is MGHRA, CDR2 YSYEKL. V lost 3 bases, J lost 8 bases, and 6 bases stayed unmatched. The CDR3 runs to 13 residues. The CDR3 DNA sequence: TGCGCCAGCAGCCACACAGGGGATCAAGGCTACACCTTC. It encodes CASSHTGDQGYTF.

The gene calls are TRBV5-1 and TRBJ2-7; TRBD1 aligns across 11 bases. The CDR3 runs to 14 residues. Trimming at V came to 2 bases and at J to 3 bases, leaving 1 base not matched to a gene. CDR1 is SGHRS, CDR2 YFSETQ, per germline. Written as DNA, the CDR3 is TGCGCCAGCAGCTTAGGGACAGGGGGCTACGAGCAGTACTTC. It specifies CASSLGTGGYEQYF.

The chain recombines TRBV9 with TRBJ1-2; D perhaps matches TRBD1 (5 bases). V lost 0 bases, J lost 4 bases, and 13 bases lay in between. The CDR3 length is 15 residues. Germline assignment: CDR1 SGDLS and CDR2 YYNGEE. CDR3 DNA sequence: TGTGCCAGCAGCGTAGTCCAGGACAACGGCTATGGCTACACCTTC. Translation: CASSVVQDNGYGYTF.

This clone was seen once. The chain has TRBV5-6 and TRBJ1-1; tentatively, D is TRBD1 (6 bases). This CDR3 comprises 15 residues. V was cut by 3 bases and J by 0 bases, with 12 bases left in between. CDR1 and CDR2 from the germline V gene are SGHDT and YYEEEE. CDR3 protein: CASSSLGQMNTEAFF. The CDR3 nucleotides read TGTGCCAGCAGCTCGCTCGGACAGATGAACACTGAAGCTTTCTTT.

The J gene is TRBJ1-3, the V gene TRBV19, with a tentative D call TRBD1 (5 bases). CDR1 and CDR2 from the germline V gene are LNHDA and SQIVND (reference sequence). This CDR3 comprises 16 residues. V was shortened by 2 bases and J by 2 bases, with 13 bases between the two germline ends. CDR3 nucleotide sequence: TGTGCCAGTAGTATAAGGGGCGGACAAACTGGAAACACCATATATTTT. Translating gives CASSIRGGQTGNTIYF. Full variable domain (missing parts from reference TRBV19 and TRBJ1-3): DGGITQSPKYLFRKEGQNVTLSCEQNLNHDAMYWYRQDPGQGLRLIYYSQIVNDFQKGDIAEGYSVSREKKESFPLTVTSAQKNPTAFYLCASSIRGGQTGNTIYFGEGSWLTVV.

J is TRBJ2-1 and V is TRBV30; D might be TRBD1 (6 bases). The CDR3 has 13 amino acids. Deletions cut 3 bases from V and 8 bases from J, with 14 bases between. Germline loops: CDR1 GTSNPN, CDR2 SVGIG (reference sequence). The CDR3 protein is CAWRRGRGHEQFF. The CDR3 region has the DNA TGTGCCTGGAGGAGGGGGAGAGGGCATGAGCAGTTCTTC.

J is TRBJ2-7 and V is TRBV28; no definite D call. V gave up 5 bases and J gave up 2 bases, with 13 bases separating them. Germline V lookup: CDR1 MDHEN, CDR2 SYDVKM. CDR3 size: 14 residues. The chain's CDR3 is CASSKFSLTYEQYF. CDR3 in DNA: TGTGCCAGCAGTAAATTCTCCTTAACCTACGAGCAGTACTTC.

The chain is built from TRBV6-5 and TRBJ2-7; D unclear. Germline loops: CDR1 MNHEY, CDR2 SVGAGI. V was trimmed by 4 bases and J by 3 bases, leaving 10 bases between them. The CDR3 is 13 residues long. The DNA of the CDR3 is TGTGCCAGCAGTTCCACAAGATACTACGAGCAGTACTTC. Its protein is CASSSTRYYEQYF.

This clone has more than one count but fewer than ten. V usage is TRBV16 and J usage is TRBJ1-1; the D is unclear. This CDR3 has 12 residues. From germline, CDR1 is KGHSY and CDR2 FQNENV. Trimming cost V 11 bases and J 0 bases, with 10 bases left between them. The CDR3 DNA reads TGTGCCGGGCACCCACTGAACACTGAAGCTTTCTTT. This gives the protein CAGHPLNTEAFF.

V gene TRBV9 combines with J gene TRBJ1-1; 8 bases line up with TRBD1. V trimming: 3 bases; J trimming: 5 bases; junction bases outside the gene matches: 6. Looked up from germline, CDR1 is SGDLS and CDR2 is YYNGEE. The CDR3 has 14 amino acids. CDR3 sequence reads: CASSAGTGGTEAFF. The CDR3 DNA is TGTGCCAGCAGCGCGGGGACAGGTGGAACTGAAGCTTTCTTT. Full variable domain (outside the CDR3, taken from reference TRBV9 and TRBJ1-1): DSGVTQTPKHLITATGQRVTLRCSPRSGDLSVYWYQQSLDQGLQFLIQYYNGEERAKGNILERFSAQQFPDLHSELNLSSLELGDSALYFCASSAGTGGTEAFFGQGTRLTVV.

This clone has just one count. The chain carries TRBV28 and TRBJ1-1; TRBD1 matches at 7 bases. Germline V gene sequence: CDR1 MDHEN, CDR2 SYDVKM. CDR3 length equals 14 residues. Trimming cost V 6 bases and J 8 bases; bases outside gene matches: 12. The CDR3 DNA reads as TGTGCCAGCAGAGTCAGGGGGGATCGAATGGAAGCTTTCTTT. This codes for CASRVRGDRMEAFF. Full variable domain (missing parts from reference TRBV28 and TRBJ1-1): DVKVTQSSRYLVKRTGEKVFLECVQDMDHENMFWYRQDPGLGLRLIYFSYDVKMKEKGDIPEGYSVSREKKERFSLILESASTNQTSMYLCASRVRGDRMEAFFGQGTRLTVV.

This clone was picked up one time. CDR3 in amino acids: CASSLFTNQETQYF. The CDR3 nucleotides read TGTGCCAGCAGCTTATTCACAAATCAAGAGACCCAGTACTTC. V gene TRBV7-2 combines with J gene TRBJ2-5; no clear D gene. Germline V gene data show CDR1 as SGHTA and CDR2 as FQGNSA. Trimming stripped 2 bases from V and 2 bases from J, with 9 bases between. The CDR3 extends over 14 amino acids.

V and J are TRBV2 and TRBJ2-1; 9 bases line up with TRBD2. The CDR3 loop spans 15 amino acids. Germline CDR1 is SNHLY and CDR2 is FYNNEI. With V trimmed by 5 bases and J by 0 bases, 2 bases remained unmatched. The CDR3 nucleotides are TGTGCCAGCAGTCTTAGCGGGAGCTCCTACAATGAGCAGTTCTTC. The encoded protein is CASSLSGSSYNEQFF. Drawing the rest from reference TRBV2 and TRBJ2-1, the complete variable domain is EPEVTQTPSHQVTQMGQEVILRCVPISNHLYFYWYRQILGQKVEFLVSFYNNEISEKSEIFDDQFSVERPDGSNFTLKIRSTKLEDSAMYFCASSLSGSSYNEQFFGPGTRLTVL.

The chain links TRBV28 to TRBJ2-7; the D gene is possibly TRBD2 (6 bases). The CDR3 sequence is 14 residues long. From germline, CDR1 is MDHEN and CDR2 SYDVKM. Deletions cut 6 bases from V and 0 bases from J, with 12 bases between. The CDR3 DNA reads as TGTGCCAGCAGCCCACGGGGGAGCTCCTACGAGCAGTACTTC. It yields the protein CASSPRGSSYEQYF. The full variable domain, with the rest looked up from reference TRBV28 and TRBJ2-7, is DVKVTQSSRYLVKRTGEKVFLECVQDMDHENMFWYRQDPGLGLRLIYFSYDVKMKEKGDIPEGYSVSREKKERFSLILESASTNQTSMYLCASSPRGSSYEQYFGPGTRLTVT.

This clone appeared once. This chain links TRBV7-6 with TRBJ2-7, with D tentatively TRBD1 (5 bases). The germline V gene has CDR1 SGHVS and CDR2 FNYEAQ. This CDR3 region has 15 residues. Trimming removed 5 bases from V and 5 bases from J, with 19 bases in between. In DNA form, the CDR3 reads TGTGCCAGCAGCCCTGGGGCACCTCAAGTAGACGAGCAGTACTTC. Translating gives CASSPGAPQVDEQYF.

The V call is TRBV28, the J call TRBJ2-7, with a tentative D call TRBD1 (5 bases). With 2 bases removed from V and 7 bases from J, the gap between germline ends came to 12 bases. Germline V gene lookup returns CDR1 MDHEN and CDR2 SYDVKM. The CDR3 has 13 residues. CDR3 region: CASSLSQGQEQYF. CDR3 in DNA: TGTGCCAGCAGTTTAAGTCAGGGTCAAGAGCAGTACTTC.

The V and J genes are TRBV5-4 and TRBJ1-1; D might be TRBD1 (6 bases). The CDR3 sequence is 12 residues long. Trimming cost V 5 bases and J 1 base, with 6 bases left between them. Per the germline V gene, CDR1 is SGHNT and CDR2 is YYREEE (reference sequence). CDR3 sequence (DNA): TGTGCCAGCAGGACAGGGAACACTGAAGCTTTCTTT. It specifies CASRTGNTEAFF. Using reference TRBV5-4 and TRBJ1-1 for the parts outside the CDR3, the full variable domain is ETGVTQSPTHLIKTRGQQVTLRCSSQSGHNTVSWYQQALGQGPQFIFQYYREEENGRGNFPPRFSGLQFPNYSSELNVNALELDDSALYLCASRTGNTEAFFGQGTRLTVV.

V and J are TRBV27 and TRBJ2-1, with 10 positions matching TRBD2. CDR1 is MNHEY and CDR2 is SMNVEV in the germline V gene (reference sequence). With 4 bases clipped from V and 3 bases from J, the junction kept 6 bases outside the gene matches. The CDR3 spans 16 residues. The CDR3 bases are TGTGCCAGCAGTTGGTCCGGGACTAGCGTCTACAATGAGCAGTTCTTC. This sequence encodes CASSWSGTSVYNEQFF.

J is TRBJ2-2 and V is TRBV7-9, with TRBD2 matching 14 bases. Germline CDR1 is SEHNR and CDR2 is FQNEAQ (reference sequence). CDR3 size: 19 residues. V dropped 2 bases and J dropped 1; count of bases not matched to a gene: 6. The CDR3 spells CASSLFGTSGRGNTGELFF. The CDR3 nucleotides are TGTGCCAGCAGCTTATTCGGGACTAGCGGGAGAGGGAACACCGGGGAGCTGTTTTTT.

DNA for the CDR3: TGTGCCAGCAGACACGACAGGCTAGAGCAGTACTTC. Translation: CASRHDRLEQYF. The V and J genes are TRBV6-1 and TRBJ2-7, with D tentatively TRBD1 (6 bases). CDR3 length equals 12 residues. V was pared by 6 bases and J by 7 bases, with 13 bases between. Germline CDR1 and CDR2: MNHNS and SASEGT.

This chain links TRBV28 with TRBJ1-1; 8 bases are a match to TRBD1. Trimming took 3 bases from V and 1 from J; bases not matched to a gene: 4. The germline gives CDR1 MDHEN, CDR2 SYDVKM. The CDR3 sequence is 15 residues long. The CDR3 DNA is TGTGCCAGCAGTTTTCGGACAGGGCGGAACACTGAAGCTTTCTTT. This gives the protein CASSFRTGRNTEAFF. Looking up the rest from reference TRBV28 and TRBJ1-1 gives the full variable domain: DVKVTQSSRYLVKRTGEKVFLECVQDMDHENMFWYRQDPGLGLRLIYFSYDVKMKEKGDIPEGYSVSREKKERFSLILESASTNQTSMYLCASSFRTGRNTEAFFGQGTRLTVV.

This clone was detected only once. This chain joins TRBV28 and TRBJ2-7, with D uncertain. CDR3 length equals 13 residues. Trimming shortened V by 5 bases and J by 1 base, and 9 bases separated the two germline ends. Germline CDR1 MDHEN, CDR2 SYDVKM. CDR3 DNA: TGTGCCAGCAGTCCCCTCGGGTCCTACGAGCAGTACTTC. Protein product: CASSPLGSYEQYF. Filled out from reference TRBV28 and TRBJ2-7, the complete variable domain reads DVKVTQSSRYLVKRTGEKVFLECVQDMDHENMFWYRQDPGLGLRLIYFSYDVKMKEKGDIPEGYSVSREKKERFSLILESASTNQTSMYLCASSPLGSYEQYFGPGTRLTVT.

This clone was counted once. This chain connects TRBV19 to TRBJ1-1; TRBD1 is a possible D gene (6 bases). Trimming cost V 9 bases and J 4 bases, with 15 bases left between them. This CDR3 has 13 residues. Per germline, CDR1 LNHDA and CDR2 SQIVND (reference sequence). The CDR3 nucleotides are TGTGCCAGCAAATACGGGGGGGCCACTGAAGCTTTCTTT. Its translation is CASKYGGATEAFF.

V usage is TRBV27 and J usage is TRBJ2-7; TRBD1 matches 9 bases. Trimming removed 4 bases from V and 0 bases from J; junction bases left unmatched: 10. This CDR3 has 17 residues. Per the germline V gene, CDR1 is MNHEY and CDR2 is SMNVEV (reference sequence). The CDR3 DNA follows: TGTGCCAGCAGTTCCATATCCCGGGACAGGGTCTCCTACGAGCAGTACTTC. Amino acid sequence: CASSSISRDRVSYEQYF.

This sequence joins TRBV25-1 and TRBJ2-2; 9 bases match TRBD2. The V segment lost 4 bases and the J segment 3 bases; nucleotides outside the gene matches: 0. CDR3 length equals 14 residues. CDR1 is MGHDK, CDR2 SYGVNS, per germline. The CDR3 spells CASSVAGDTGELFF. CDR3 DNA sequence: TGTGCCAGCAGTGTAGCGGGAGACACCGGGGAGCTGTTTTTT.

The chain couples TRBV10-3 to TRBJ1-1; TRBD1 might be the D (6 bases). CDR3 length equals 15 residues. Looked up from germline, CDR1 is ENHRY and CDR2 is SYGVKD. V lost 7 bases to trimming and J lost 3 bases, with 18 bases between them. CDR3 sequence: CAIKVLAGADTEAFF. In DNA form, the CDR3 reads TGTGCCATCAAGGTCCTCGCGGGGGCGGACACTGAAGCTTTCTTT.

The chain carries TRBV11-2 and TRBJ2-7, with TRBD2 identical over 11 bases. Trimming at V came to 2 bases and at J to 2 bases, leaving 5 bases not matched to a gene. This CDR3 contains 16 residues. Per the germline V gene, CDR1 is SGHAT and CDR2 is FQNNGV. The CDR3 DNA reads TGTGCCAGCAGCTTATCACTAGCGGGAGCCCCCTACGAGCAGTACTTC. Its translation: CASSLSLAGAPYEQYF.

V gene TRBV19 combines with J gene TRBJ2-1, with a weak D call TRBD2 (7 bases). V lost 6 bases to trimming and J lost 4 bases, with 16 bases between them. Germline V gene sequence: CDR1 LNHDA, CDR2 SQIVND (reference sequence). The CDR3 length is 15 residues. The DNA for the CDR3 is TGTGCCAGTAGGGGGGGGCCTAGCGGATACAATGAGCAGTTCTTC. Protein product: CASRGGPSGYNEQFF.

This chain joins TRBV19 and TRBJ2-4, with 13 bases matching TRBD2. The CDR3 extends over 16 amino acids. J gave up 5 bases and V 4 bases, and 5 bases lay outside the gene matches. The germline V gene has CDR1 LNHDA and CDR2 SQIVND (reference sequence). The CDR3 loop is CASSTTSGRAQNIQYF. The CDR3 DNA follows: TGTGCCAGTAGTACCACTAGCGGGAGGGCGCAAAACATTCAGTACTTC.

The genes are TRBV13 and TRBJ2-3, with 11 bases identical to TRBD2. CDR1 and CDR2 (germline): PRHDT, FYEKMQ (reference sequence). The CDR3 totals 18 residues. V lost 0 bases and J lost 4; bases outside the gene matches: 9. The CDR3 region has the DNA TGTGCCAGCAGCTTAGGCCTTGGGACTAGCGGAATATCAGATACGCAGTATTTT. It translates to CASSLGLGTSGISDTQYF.

The chain combines TRBV27 with TRBJ2-7, with 10 bases matching TRBD2. There are 19 residues in the CDR3. V lost 1 base, J lost 5 bases, and 17 bases stayed unmatched. In germline, CDR1 is MNHEY, CDR2 SMNVEV (reference sequence). The CDR3 protein is CASSLYGPAPGLAFNEQYF. CDR3 DNA: TGTGCCAGCAGTTTATATGGCCCGGCTCCGGGACTAGCGTTCAACGAGCAGTACTTC.